What follows are 2 T cell receptor beta chains derived from one specimen sequenced in a study of shared clonotypes between healthy human individuals. The protocol was immunoSEQ multiplex PCR, while the TCRdb copy is restricted to in-frame clones and leaves out a portion. This table has approximately 350,000 clones, 96% appearing once. Sequenced input: memory CD8+ T cells sorted from blood. Subset indicated: CD45RO+ cells pooled with CCR7-negative TemRA cells. Source of these receptors: a young man in good health.

On this clone itself: This same CDR3 is encoded by further DNA sequences in the sample. The rearrangement links TRBV9 to TRBJ2-3; TRBD2 matches 7 bases. V lost 0 bases to trimming and J lost 3 bases; unmatched junction nucleotides: 1. The CDR3 runs 14 residues. Germline CDR1 SGDLS, CDR2 YYNGEE. The CDR3 DNA reads as TGTGCCAGCAGCGTAGAAGCGGGGACAGATACGCAGTATTTT. Translated, it gives CASSVEAGTDTQYF.

This clone came up once. J is TRBJ1-2 and V is TRBV7-6; perhaps TRBD1 as D (5 bases). The germline CDR1 and CDR2 sequences are SGHVS and FNYEAQ. The CDR3 has 15 amino acids. Deletions cut 5 bases from V and 1 base from J, with 14 bases between. The CDR3 protein is CASSLVGDGNYGYTF. As DNA, the CDR3 is TGTGCCAGCAGCCTCGTTGGGGACGGTAACTATGGCTACACCTTC.